The rows below give T cell receptor beta chains drawn from one sample of a study of yellow fever vaccine responses in identical twins. Each CDR3 protein gets one entry after TCRdb re-called the RT-PCR reads with MiXCR. The sample has some 35,000 distinct CDR3 sequences, approximately 54% seen once; the top ten hold 4.5%. Sequenced here: T cells from blood (PBMCs), unsorted or a sorted subset (not recorded which), sampled before or after yellow fever vaccination (not recorded which). All receptors come from a woman aged 18-30 years who received the yellow fever vaccine. Both conserved end residues are part of each CDR3. The order of the fields is D gene, V gene, clone size, J gene, CDR3 protein, CDR3 DNA. A D gene is named only where the DNA matches it firmly. Clone size is shown for a subset of rows, as once, few, many or a class of expanded clone.

TRBD1	TRBV18	NA	TRBJ1-5	CASSPATGAINNQPQHF	TGTGCCAGCTCACCAGCGACAGGGGCAATCAATAATCAGCCCCAGCATTTT
NA	TRBV11-2	once	TRBJ2-1	CASSLGSSYNEQFF	TGTGCCAGCAGCTTAGGGAGCTCCTACAATGAGCAGTTCTTC
NA	TRBV4-1	NA	TRBJ2-7	CASSQERQAGQYF	TGCGCCAGCAGCCAAGAGCGACAGGCAGGGCAGTACTTC
NA	TRBV11-3	NA	TRBJ1-6	CASSLVGAWGSYNSPLHF	TGTGCCAGCAGCTTAGTAGGGGCCTGGGGCTCCTATAATTCACCCCTCCACTTT
TRBD2	TRBV6-5	NA	TRBJ2-3	CASSSGLAGGQRDTQYF	TGTGCCAGCAGTTCGGGACTAGCGGGGGGGCAGAGAGATACGCAGTATTTT
NA	TRBV27	NA	TRBJ2-1	CASGYNEQFF	TGTGCCAGCGGGTACAATGAGCAGTTCTTC
NA	TRBV10-1	NA	TRBJ1-1	CASSDAQLSETYTEAFF	TGCGCCAGCAGTGATGCGCAGTTAAGCGAGACGTACACTGAAGCTTTCTTT
NA	TRBV6-6	NA	TRBJ2-7	CASSSPGGSSYEQYF	TGTGCCAGCAGTTCCCCTGGCGGTAGCTCCTACGAGCAGTACTTC
NA	TRBV2	few	TRBJ2-7	CASRSGGAYVSEQYF	TGTGCCAGCCGCAGTGGGGGTGCCTATGTAAGTGAGCAGTACTTC
NA	TRBV11-1	NA	TRBJ2-3	CASSLASSSTDTQYF	TGTGCCAGCAGCTTAGCGTCCTCTAGCACAGATACGCAGTATTTT
NA	TRBV2	NA	TRBJ1-5	CASTLVSNQPQHF	TGTGCCAGCACCTTAGTAAGCAATCAGCCCCAGCATTTT
NA	TRBV20-1	NA	TRBJ2-3	CSARVPADTQYF	TGCAGTGCTAGAGTCCCGGCAGATACGCAGTATTTT
NA	TRBV5-5	NA	TRBJ2-3	CASSLLPTDTQYF	TGTGCCAGCAGCTTGCTCCCCACAGATACGCAGTATTTT
TRBD1	TRBV28	NA	TRBJ1-2	CASSFTAGTGYGYTF	TGTGCCAGCAGCTTTACAGCCGGGACAGGCTATGGCTACACCTTC
NA	TRBV29-1	NA	TRBJ2-1	CSVVQANLNEQFF	TGCAGCGTTGTTCAGGCCAACCTCAATGAGCAGTTCTTC
TRBD2	TRBV5-1	NA	TRBJ2-1	CASRTSGSYNEQFF	TGCGCCAGCAGGACTAGCGGGAGCTACAATGAGCAGTTCTTC
TRBD1	TRBV5-4	NA	TRBJ1-1	CASSWATGVNTEAFF	TGTGCCAGCAGCTGGGCAACAGGGGTGAACACTGAAGCTTTCTTT
TRBD1	TRBV12-3/TRBV12-4	NA	TRBJ2-1	CASSSRGPSYNEQFF	TGTGCCAGCAGTTCTAGGGGGCCCTCCTACAATGAGCAGTTCTTC
NA	TRBV2	NA	TRBJ1-3	CASLETGRGNTIYF	TGTGCCAGCCTAGAGACGGGAAGGGGAAACACCATATATTTT
NA	TRBV20-1	NA	TRBJ2-3	CSAERTATDTQYF	TGCAGTGCTGAAAGGACAGCCACAGATACGCAGTATTTT